This TCR beta chain was retrieved from a study of Ad26.COV2.S vaccination and SARS-CoV-2 variants. Background on the study: Once or twice, 56 days apart, Ad26.COV2.S was delivered intramuscularly. Findings of the study overall: Relative to placebo recipients, vaccine recipients exhibited elevated spike-specific TCR breadth.

Germline V gene sequence: CDR1 SGDLS, CDR2 YYNGEE. Unmatched junction bases numbered 13, after V lost 4 bases and J lost 7 bases. CDR3 length: 15 amino acids. Treatment described: some 19 received Ad26.COV2.S at low or high dose, single or two shots; several received placebo; per-sample allocation not given. Sampling was performed 63 days after the first vaccine or placebo injection. Whoever gave the sample was an adult aged 18-55 years in Boston. Here immunoSEQ multiplex PCR was the method, and the copy in TCRdb shows in-frame clones only, minus some. This sample yields roughly 410,000 clones, of which 83% are seen a single time; around 7% belongs to the top ten. In the case of this clone: The target antigen is unknown.

The chain has TRBV9 and TRBJ2-5; 7 bases agree with TRBD2. This specimen consisted of peripheral blood, obtained in a trial of Ad26.COV2.S vaccine versus placebo. The receptor's source is a person aged 18-60 years who received the Ad26.COV2.S COVID-19 vaccine or a placebo. The CDR3 nucleotides are TGTGCCAGCAGCATCGAAAGCGGGGCAAGGGGGACCCAGTACTTC. Its protein is CASSIESGARGTQYF.